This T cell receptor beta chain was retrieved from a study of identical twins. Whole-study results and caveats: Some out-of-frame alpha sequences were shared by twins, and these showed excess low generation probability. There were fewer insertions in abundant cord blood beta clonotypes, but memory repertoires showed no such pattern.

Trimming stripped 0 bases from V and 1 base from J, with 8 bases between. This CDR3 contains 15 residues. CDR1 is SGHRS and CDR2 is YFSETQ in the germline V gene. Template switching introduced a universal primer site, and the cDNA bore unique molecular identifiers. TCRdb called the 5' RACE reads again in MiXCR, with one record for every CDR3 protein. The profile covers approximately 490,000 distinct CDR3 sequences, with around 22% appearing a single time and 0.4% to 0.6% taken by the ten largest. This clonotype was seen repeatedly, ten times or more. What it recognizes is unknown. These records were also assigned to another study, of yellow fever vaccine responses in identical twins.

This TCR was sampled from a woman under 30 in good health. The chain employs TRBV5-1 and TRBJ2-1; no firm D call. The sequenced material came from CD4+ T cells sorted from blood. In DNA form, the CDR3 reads TGCGCCAGCAGCTTGGACGTTGGGTCCTACAATGAGCAGTTCTTC. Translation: CASSLDVGSYNEQFF.